These 26 T cell receptor beta chains originate from one sample sequenced in a study of OX40 agonist ivuxolimab in advanced cancers. The protocol was immunoSEQ multiplex PCR, while the TCRdb copy is restricted to in-frame clones and leaves out a portion. The sample shows about 60,000 clones, nearly 85% of them seen only once. This material consisted of CD4+ or CD8+ T cells sorted from blood, taken in a trial of the OX40 agonist ivuxolimab. The receptors stem from an adult with an advanced solid tumor such as melanoma, head and neck, liver or kidney cancer.

Only one count was recorded for this clone. This chain links TRBV6-6 with TRBJ2-7; TRBD1 agrees at 10 bases. CDR3 size: 15 residues. V lost 6 bases, J lost 2 bases, and 7 bases stayed unmatched. From germline, CDR1 is MNHNY and CDR2 SVGAGI (reference sequence). The CDR3 nucleotides read TGTGCCAGCAGGGGAGGGACAGGGGCAACCTACGAGCAGTACTTC. Its protein is CASRGGTGATYEQYF.

The chain uses TRBV7-9 and TRBJ2-7; D is possibly TRBD2 (7 bases). This CDR3 is 16 amino acids long. In germline, CDR1 is SEHNR, CDR2 FQNEAQ (reference sequence). V was pared by 1 base and J by 0 bases, with 13 bases between. The CDR3 sequence: CASSLEGRGSSYEQYF. As DNA, the CDR3 is TGTGCCAGCAGCTTAGAAGGGAGGGGGAGCTCCTACGAGCAGTACTTC.

The rearrangement links TRBV18 to TRBJ1-2; no reliable D call. V lost 0 bases to trimming and J lost 2 bases, with 10 bases between them. The length of the CDR3 is 15 residues. Germline CDR1 reads KGHSH; CDR2 reads LQKENI. DNA for the CDR3: TGTGCCAGCTCACCACCTCGAGGGCCCAACTATGGCTACACCTTC. This codes for CASSPPRGPNYGYTF.

The V and J genes are TRBV15 and TRBJ2-3; 8 bases are a match to TRBD2. Germline CDR1 and CDR2: LNHNV and YYDKDF (reference sequence). Trimming at V came to 0 bases and at J to 5 bases, leaving 7 bases not matched to a gene. The CDR3 loop spans 16 amino acids. CDR3 nucleotide sequence: TGTGCCACCAGCAGAGATACCGGGAGGGCCTTAGATACGCAGTATTTT. This encodes CATSRDTGRALDTQYF.

The rearrangement links TRBV28 to TRBJ2-7; D uncertain. CDR1 and CDR2 (germline): MDHEN, SYDVKM. V was cut by 6 bases and J by 0 bases, with 6 bases left in between. The CDR3 runs 12 residues. CDR3 in DNA: TGTGCCAGCAGGCCAGCCTCCTACGAGCAGTACTTC. It is translated as CASRPASYEQYF.

V usage is TRBV9 and J usage is TRBJ2-1; TRBD2 matches 8 bases. This CDR3 has 13 residues. Per the germline V gene, CDR1 is SGDLS and CDR2 is YYNGEE. V was clipped by 4 bases and J by 10 bases; unmatched bases: 7. The CDR3 is CASSPNGRGEQFF. CDR3 nucleotides: TGTGCCAGCAGCCCGAACGGGAGGGGCGAGCAGTTCTTC.

This chain's CDR3 is CASTIRGNQPQHF. DNA of the CDR3: TGTGCCAGCACCATTAGGGGGAATCAGCCCCAGCATTTT. V gene TRBV2 combines with J gene TRBJ1-5, with a weak D call TRBD1 (6 bases). This CDR3 has 13 residues. Germline CDR1 and CDR2: SNHLY and FYNNEI. With 7 bases removed from V and 4 bases from J, the gap between germline ends came to 11 bases.

V usage is TRBV6-1 and J usage is TRBJ2-7; 12 nucleotides agree with TRBD2. V was clipped by 1 base and J by 5 bases; unmatched bases: 6. This CDR3 comprises 16 residues. Germline-derived CDR1 and CDR2 are MNHNS and SASEGT. DNA of the CDR3: TGTGCCAGCAGTGAAGATCGACTAGCGGGAGCTGACGAGCAGTACTTC. Translation: CASSEDRLAGADEQYF.

The chain is built from TRBV5-4 and TRBJ2-3, with D perhaps TRBD2 (7 bases). Germline-derived CDR1 and CDR2 are SGHNT and YYREEE (reference sequence). The CDR3 length is 14 residues. Trimming pared 3 bases from V and 3 bases from J, leaving 11 bases between. The CDR3 DNA reads TGTGCCAGCAGCTGGGGGGGCGGTACAGATACGCAGTATTTT. This translates into CASSWGGGTDTQYF.

The chain employs TRBV5-1 and TRBJ2-5; possibly TRBD1 for D (6 bases). Germline V lookup: CDR1 SGHRS, CDR2 YFSETQ. Trimming took off 4 bases at V and 2 bases at J, with 15 bases between the two ends. The CDR3 runs to 15 residues. The CDR3 region has the DNA TGCGCCAGCAGCCTCGGACAGCTTGCACAAGAGACCCAGTACTTC. This translates into CASSLGQLAQETQYF. Full variable domain (missing parts from reference TRBV5-1 and TRBJ2-5): KAGVTQTPRYLIKTRGQQVTLSCSPISGHRSVSWYQQTPGQGLQFLFEYFSETQRNKGNFPGRFSGRQFSNSRSEMNVSTLELGDSALYLCASSLGQLAQETQYFGPGTRLLVL.

This clone was recorded only once. The chain carries TRBV19 and TRBJ2-1; D may be TRBD2 (5 bases). The CDR3 is made up of 16 amino acids. Germline V gene lookup returns CDR1 LNHDA and CDR2 SQIVND (reference sequence). The ends were cut back, 6 bases at V and 0 bases at J, with 15 bases in the middle. CDR3 nucleotides: TGTGCCAGTAGCGCTTTGAGGGTCAGCTCCTACAATGAGCAGTTCTTC. Its translation: CASSALRVSSYNEQFF.

The chain recombines TRBV19 with TRBJ2-3, with TRBD1 matching over 7 bases. Germline CDR1 LNHDA, CDR2 SQIVND (reference sequence). J was trimmed by 0 bases and V by 1 base; bases with no gene match: 4. The CDR3 is 16 residues long. The CDR3 region is CASSIGGGLSTDTQYF. For the CDR3, the DNA is TGTGCCAGTAGTATAGGAGGGGGCCTCAGCACAGATACGCAGTATTTT.

The chain uses TRBV28 and TRBJ1-1; TRBD1 agrees at 9 bases. Trimming removed 6 bases from V and 2 bases from J; junction bases left unmatched: 7. This CDR3 region has 15 residues. Germline assignment: CDR1 MDHEN and CDR2 SYDVKM. In nucleotides, the CDR3 is TGTGCCAGCAGACGGAGACAGGGGGGAAACACTGAAGCTTTCTTT. It translates to CASRRRQGGNTEAFF.

The chain joins TRBV9 to TRBJ1-5; no clear D. This CDR3 contains 14 residues. From germline, CDR1 is SGDLS and CDR2 YYNGEE. The V end was cut by 0 bases, the J end by 5 bases, with 9 bases between. The CDR3 sequence: CASSVDRAHQPQHF. As DNA, the CDR3 is TGTGCCAGCAGCGTAGATAGGGCCCATCAGCCCCAGCATTTT.

The chain employs TRBV19 and TRBJ2-7; 11 bases are shared with TRBD1. The CDR3 is 15 amino acids. CDR1 is LNHDA and CDR2 is SQIVND in the germline V gene (reference sequence). The ends lost 6 bases at V and 3 bases at J; junction bases unmatched: 7. The CDR3 loop reads CASSQPGTGGYEQYF. The CDR3 nucleotides read TGTGCCAGTAGCCAGCCGGGGACAGGGGGCTACGAGCAGTACTTC. Together with reference TRBV19 and TRBJ2-7, the CDR3 gives the full variable domain: DGGITQSPKYLFRKEGQNVTLSCEQNLNHDAMYWYRQDPGQGLRLIYYSQIVNDFQKGDIAEGYSVSREKKESFPLTVTSAQKNPTAFYLCASSQPGTGGYEQYFGPGTRLTVT.

This rearrangement joins TRBV2 to TRBJ2-5; D possibly corresponds to TRBD1 (6 bases). Trimming cost V 8 bases and J 5 bases, with 21 bases left between them. Germline CDR1 is SNHLY and CDR2 is FYNNEI. The CDR3 has 15 residues. In nucleotides, the CDR3 is TGTGCCAGCGCGACACAACCGACAGGAGGCGAGACCCAGTACTTC. It translates to CASATQPTGGETQYF. The full variable domain, in which reference TRBV2 and TRBJ2-5 provide the parts outside the CDR3, is EPEVTQTPSHQVTQMGQEVILRCVPISNHLYFYWYRQILGQKVEFLVSFYNNEISEKSEIFDDQFSVERPDGSNFTLKIRSTKLEDSAMYFCASATQPTGGETQYFGPGTRLLVL.

This clone was recorded a few times. J is TRBJ2-7 and V is TRBV11-3; tentatively, D is TRBD1 or TRBD2 (6 bases each). The germline V gene has CDR1 SGHNT and CDR2 YENEEA. The CDR3 contains 14 residues. The V end lost 1 base, the J end lost 5 bases, and 12 bases lay between the germline ends. The CDR3 protein is CASSLGGAANEQYF. CDR3 bases: TGTGCCAGCAGCTTAGGGGGGGCGGCGAACGAGCAGTACTTC.

The rearrangement uses TRBV11-3 and TRBJ1-1, with D tentatively TRBD1 (5 bases). Trimming pared 1 base from V and 1 base from J, leaving 10 bases between. Germline V gene sequence: CDR1 SGHNT, CDR2 YENEEA. The CDR3 is 15 residues long. The CDR3: CASSLGAQGNTEAFF. Here the CDR3 DNA reads TGTGCCAGCAGCTTAGGAGCCCAGGGGAACACTGAAGCTTTCTTT. Together with reference TRBV11-3 and TRBJ1-1, the CDR3 gives the full variable domain: EAGVVQSPRYKIIEKKQPVAFWCNPISGHNTLYWYLQNLGQGPELLIRYENEEAVDDSQLPKDRFSAERLKGVDSTLKIQPAELGDSAVYLCASSLGAQGNTEAFFGQGTRLTVV.

The V call is TRBV27, the J call TRBJ2-7, with 7 bases fitting TRBD1. CDR3 length: 15 amino acids. Germline V gene sequence: CDR1 MNHEY, CDR2 SMNVEV (reference sequence). The V segment lost 6 bases and the J segment 5 bases; nucleotides outside the gene matches: 13. The DNA of the CDR3 is TGTGCCAGCAGGACCCGTATACAGGGGCACGACGAGCAGTACTTC. Encoded protein: CASRTRIQGHDEQYF.

This clone appeared a single time. This chain connects TRBV6-5 to TRBJ2-7; D gene ambiguous. The V gene lost 2 bases and the J gene lost 1 base, with 12 bases spanning the gap. Germline V gene sequence: CDR1 MNHEY, CDR2 SVGAGI. This CDR3 has 15 amino acids. CDR3 sequence reads: CASSYQHLGSYEQYF. CDR3 DNA: TGTGCCAGCAGTTACCAGCACTTAGGGTCCTACGAGCAGTACTTC.

The V call is TRBV7-8, the J call TRBJ1-1; no firm D call. The CDR3 consists of 13 residues. With 5 bases removed from V and 5 bases from J, the gap between germline ends came to 12 bases. The germline gives CDR1 SGHVS, CDR2 FQNEAQ. In nucleotides, the CDR3 is TGTGCCAGCAGCCTGAAGCTGGAGACTGAAGCTTTCTTT. Its translation: CASSLKLETEAFF.

This clone was seen repeatedly, ten times or more. The V call is TRBV19, the J call TRBJ2-7, with a tentative D call TRBD2 (6 bases). The CDR3 has 16 amino acids. Trimming removed 5 bases from V and 5 bases from J, with 22 bases in between. CDR1 and CDR2 (germline): LNHDA, SQIVND (reference sequence). This CDR3 is CASSASFSGHGNEQYF. The CDR3 coding sequence is TGTGCCAGTAGTGCCTCCTTTAGCGGACACGGGAACGAGCAGTACTTC.

V and J are TRBV28 and TRBJ2-7; D not resolved. This CDR3 is 11 amino acids long. Deletions cut 4 bases from V and 7 bases from J, with 8 bases between. CDR1 MDHEN and CDR2 SYDVKM come from the germline V gene. CDR3 loop: CASSSAREQYF. CDR3 nucleotides: TGTGCCAGCAGTTCCGCCCGGGAGCAGTACTTC.

This chain links TRBV6-5 with TRBJ1-2; D possibly corresponds to TRBD1 (5 bases). This CDR3 is built from 14 residues. Trimming pared 6 bases from V and 8 bases from J, leaving 19 bases between. Germline lookup yields CDR1 MNHEY and CDR2 SVGAGI. In DNA form, the CDR3 reads TGTGCCAGCAGGGACACGGGACTCCGAGGGGGCTACACCTTC. Translation gives CASRDTGLRGGYTF.

The gene calls are TRBV11-2 and TRBJ1-6; 8 bases fit TRBD1. V lost 2 bases and J lost 7; bases outside the gene matches: 4. CDR3 length equals 15 residues. Germline CDR1 reads SGHAT; CDR2 reads FQNNGV. The CDR3 region is CASSLIGTGNSPLHF. The CDR3 DNA follows: TGTGCCAGCAGCTTAATAGGGACAGGAAATTCACCCCTCCACTTT.

This clone has only one observation. The V call is TRBV21-1, the J call TRBJ1-5; the listed D gene, TRBD1, was not tested against the DNA. TRBV21-1 constitutes a pseudogene. The CDR3 extends over 15 amino acids. The CDR3 reads CASRGGRGLGKPQHF. The CDR3, as DNA: TGTGCCAGCAGAGGGGGACGGGGTCTCGGGAAGCCCCAGCATTTT.